This is a list of T cell receptor beta chains from one sample in a study of T cells in Graves' hyperthyroidism and ophthalmopathy. TCRdb independently ran MiXCR on the multiplex PCR reads; one entry per CDR3 protein. In the table there are 490,000 or so distinct CDR3 sequences, about 45% of which are singletons. The sequencing sample was made of peripheral blood or thyroid tissue (not recorded which). These receptors were collected from an adult woman with Graves' disease, either hyperthyroidism or ophthalmopathy (not recorded which). Each CDR3 is given with its conserved first and last residue. The D gene is left open where the match is weak. Expanded clones are given a class, and other clones once, few, many or no size at all.

V: TRBV20-1
J: TRBJ1-6
D: TRBD1
size: -
DNA: TGCAGTGCAAGGGACAGGCGGGATTCACCCCTCCACTTT
CDR3: CSARDRRDSPLHF

V: TRBV7-8
J: TRBJ1-2
D: -
size: once
DNA: TGTGCCAGCAGCTTAGGTAGGGGCGGCTATGGCTACACCTTC
CDR3: CASSLGRGGYGYTF

V: TRBV19
J: TRBJ2-2
D: -
size: -
DNA: TGTGCCAGCATCCTTGCCGGGGCCCCGAACGGGGAGCTGTTTTTT
CDR3: CASILAGAPNGELFF

V: TRBV30
J: TRBJ1-5
D: TRBD1
size: -
DNA: TGTGCCTGGAGAGGACAGGGGGCGTGGAGCAATCAGCCCCAGCATTTT
CDR3: CAWRGQGAWSNQPQHF

V: TRBV7-2
J: TRBJ2-2
D: TRBD2
size: few
DNA: TGTGCCAGCAGCTTTCGACTAGCGGAGAGTACCGGGGAGCTGTTTTTT
CDR3: CASSFRLAESTGELFF

V: TRBV29-1
J: TRBJ2-5
D: -
size: once
DNA: TGTAGCGTTGTGCGGGACCTCGAAGGAGGGACCCAGTACTTC
CDR3: CSVVRDLEGGTQYF

V: TRBV7-6
J: TRBJ1-3
D: -
size: -
DNA: TGTGCCAGCAGCTTAAACCTTCGGGACACCATATATTTT
CDR3: CASSLNLRDTIYF

V: TRBV7-2
J: TRBJ2-7
D: -
size: once
DNA: TGTGCCAGCAGCTTAGCGGGGGACTGGCAGTACTTC
CDR3: CASSLAGDWQYF

V: TRBV6-4
J: TRBJ2-7
D: TRBD1
size: many
DNA: TGTGCCAGCAGTTACAGGGGATACGAGCAGTACTTC
CDR3: CASSYRGYEQYF

V: TRBV15
J: TRBJ1-6
D: TRBD1
size: -
DNA: TGTGCCACCAGCAGCCCGACAGGGGGGGCACCCCTCCACTTT
CDR3: CATSSPTGGAPLHF

V: TRBV6-5
J: TRBJ1-2
D: -
size: -
DNA: TGTGCCAGCAGACTCAGGGAGAAGGACTATGGCTACACCTTC
CDR3: CASRLREKDYGYTF

V: TRBV20-1
J: TRBJ1-1
D: TRBD1
size: -
DNA: TGCAGTGCTAGAGGTGCAGGGGGATACACTGAAGCTTTCTTT
CDR3: CSARGAGGYTEAFF

V: TRBV19
J: TRBJ1-2
D: -
size: -
DNA: TGTGCCAGTAGTATAGAAGGGAACTATGGCTACACCTTC
CDR3: CASSIEGNYGYTF

V: TRBV7-9
J: TRBJ1-3
D: -
size: once
DNA: TGTGCCAGCAGCTTAGCTGGACCACCTAGGGCTGGGCCTGGAAACACCATATATTTT
CDR3: CASSLAGPPRAGPGNTIYF

V: TRBV5-1
J: TRBJ1-4
D: TRBD1
size: -
DNA: TGCGCCAGCCTCGGACAGGGGACCGATGAAAAACTGTTTTTT
CDR3: CASLGQGTDEKLFF

V: TRBV6-1
J: TRBJ1-5
D: -
size: many
DNA: TGTGCCAGCAGTGACCGGGGCGGCAATCAGCCCCAGCATTTT
CDR3: CASSDRGGNQPQHF

V: TRBV6-5
J: TRBJ1-5
D: -
size: -
DNA: TGTGCCAGCAGTTCAAGACAGAAACTTTGGCATTTT
CDR3: CASSSRQKLWHF

V: TRBV3-1
J: TRBJ2-2
D: -
size: -
DNA: TGTGCCAGCAGCCAATCCCGGGCTCCGAACACCGGGGAGCTGTTTTTT
CDR3: CASSQSRAPNTGELFF

V: TRBV15
J: TRBJ2-5
D: TRBD1
size: -
DNA: TGTGCCACCAGCAGTGATCGACAGGGCCAAGAGACCCAGTACTTC
CDR3: CATSSDRQGQETQYF

V: TRBV6-5
J: TRBJ2-5
D: TRBD1
size: -
DNA: TGTGCCAGCAGTTACTCAGACAGGGGACGGGAAGAGACCCAGTACTTC
CDR3: CASSYSDRGREETQYF

V: TRBV29-1
J: TRBJ2-5
D: TRBD2
size: -
DNA: TGCAGCGTAGTCGTCGGACTAGCGGGTATATCGGAGACCCAGTACTTC
CDR3: CSVVVGLAGISETQYF

V: TRBV10-3
J: TRBJ1-6
D: -
size: -
DNA: TGTGCCATCAGTGTCGGCAGGGGTATAGAATCACCCCTCCACTTT
CDR3: CAISVGRGIESPLHF

V: TRBV29-1
J: TRBJ1-1
D: TRBD1
size: -
DNA: TGCAGCGTCGGACAGGGAGGCGCTGAAGCTTTCTTT
CDR3: CSVGQGGAEAFF

V: TRBV12-3/TRBV12-4
J: TRBJ1-2
D: -
size: -
DNA: TGTGCCAGCAGTTTCTCAGGGCTAGGTCAGCCCTATCTCTACACCTTC
CDR3: CASSFSGLGQPYLYTF

V: TRBV20-1
J: TRBJ1-2
D: TRBD1
size: -
DNA: TGCAGTGCTCCCGGGACAGGGATTGTTGGCTACACCTTC
CDR3: CSAPGTGIVGYTF

V: TRBV7-2
J: TRBJ2-7
D: -
size: -
DNA: TGTGCCAGCAGCTCGTGGAGGACCCCCTACGAGCAGTACTTC
CDR3: CASSSWRTPYEQYF

V: TRBV10-3
J: TRBJ2-5
D: -
size: -
DNA: TGTGCCATCAGTGAGCGGGGGCAAGAGACCCAGTACTTC
CDR3: CAISERGQETQYF